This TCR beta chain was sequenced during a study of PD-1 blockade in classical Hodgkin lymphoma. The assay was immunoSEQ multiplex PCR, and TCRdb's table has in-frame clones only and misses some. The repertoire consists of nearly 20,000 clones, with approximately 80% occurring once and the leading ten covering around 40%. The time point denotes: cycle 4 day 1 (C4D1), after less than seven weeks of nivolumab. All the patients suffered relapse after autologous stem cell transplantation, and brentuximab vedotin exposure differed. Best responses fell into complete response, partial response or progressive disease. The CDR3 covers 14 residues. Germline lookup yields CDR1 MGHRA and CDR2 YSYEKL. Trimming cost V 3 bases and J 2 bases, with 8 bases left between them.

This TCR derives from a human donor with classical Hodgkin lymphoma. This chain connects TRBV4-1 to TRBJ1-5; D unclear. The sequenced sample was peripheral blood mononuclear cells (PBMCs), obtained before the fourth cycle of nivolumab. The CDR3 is CASSHDNRNQPQHF. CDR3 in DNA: TGCGCCAGCAGCCATGATAACCGCAATCAGCCCCAGCATTTT.